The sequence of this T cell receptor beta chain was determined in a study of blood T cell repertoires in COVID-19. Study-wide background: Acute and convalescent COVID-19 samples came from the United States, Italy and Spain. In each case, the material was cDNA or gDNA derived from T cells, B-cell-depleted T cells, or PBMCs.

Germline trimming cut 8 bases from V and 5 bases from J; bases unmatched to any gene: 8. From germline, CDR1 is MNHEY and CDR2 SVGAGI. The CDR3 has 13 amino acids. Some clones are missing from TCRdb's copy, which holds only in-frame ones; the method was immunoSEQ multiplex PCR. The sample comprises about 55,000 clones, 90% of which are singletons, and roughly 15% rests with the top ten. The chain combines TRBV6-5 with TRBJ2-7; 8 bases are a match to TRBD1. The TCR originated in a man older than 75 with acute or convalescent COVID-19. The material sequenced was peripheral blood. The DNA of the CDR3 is TGTGCCAGCTCGCGGGACAGGTTGCACGAGCAGTACTTC. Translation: CASSRDRLHEQYF.